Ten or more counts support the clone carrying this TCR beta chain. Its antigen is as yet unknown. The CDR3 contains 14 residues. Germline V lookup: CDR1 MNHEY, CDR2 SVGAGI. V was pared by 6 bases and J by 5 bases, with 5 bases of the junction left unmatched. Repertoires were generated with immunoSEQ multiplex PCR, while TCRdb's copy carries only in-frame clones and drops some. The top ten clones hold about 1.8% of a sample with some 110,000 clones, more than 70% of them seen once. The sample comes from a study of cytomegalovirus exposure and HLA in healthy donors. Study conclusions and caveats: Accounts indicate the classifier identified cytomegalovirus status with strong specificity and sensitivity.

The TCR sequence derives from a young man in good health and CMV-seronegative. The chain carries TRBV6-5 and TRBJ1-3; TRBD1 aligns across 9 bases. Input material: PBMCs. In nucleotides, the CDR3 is TGTGCCAGCAGACAGACAGGGGGACGAAACACCATATATTTT. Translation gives CASRQTGGRNTIYF.